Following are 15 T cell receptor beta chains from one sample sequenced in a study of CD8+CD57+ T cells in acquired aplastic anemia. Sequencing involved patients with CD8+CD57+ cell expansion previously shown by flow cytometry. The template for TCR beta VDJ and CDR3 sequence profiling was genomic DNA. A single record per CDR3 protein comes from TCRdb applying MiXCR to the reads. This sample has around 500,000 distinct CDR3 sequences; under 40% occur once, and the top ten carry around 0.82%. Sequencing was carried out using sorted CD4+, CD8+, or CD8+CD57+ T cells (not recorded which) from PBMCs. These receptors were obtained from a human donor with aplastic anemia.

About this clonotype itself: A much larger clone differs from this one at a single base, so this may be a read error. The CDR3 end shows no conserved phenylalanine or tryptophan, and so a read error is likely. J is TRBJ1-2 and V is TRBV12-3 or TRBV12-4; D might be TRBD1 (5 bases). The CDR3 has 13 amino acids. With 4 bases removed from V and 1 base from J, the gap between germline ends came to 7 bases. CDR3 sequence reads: CASSWDGNYGYTS. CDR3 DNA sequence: TGTGCCAGCAGTTGGGACGGTAACTATGGCTACACCTCC.

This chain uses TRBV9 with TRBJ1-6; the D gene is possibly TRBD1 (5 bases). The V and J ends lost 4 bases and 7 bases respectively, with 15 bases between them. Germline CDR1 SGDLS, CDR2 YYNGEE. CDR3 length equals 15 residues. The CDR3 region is CASSRSGAENSPLHF. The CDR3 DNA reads TGTGCCAGCAGCAGATCCGGGGCTGAAAATTCACCCCTCCACTTT. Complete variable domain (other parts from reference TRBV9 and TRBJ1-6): DSGVTQTPKHLITATGQRVTLRCSPRSGDLSVYWYQQSLDQGLQFLIQYYNGEERAKGNILERFSAQQFPDLHSELNLSSLELGDSALYFCASSRSGAENSPLHFGNGTRLTVT.

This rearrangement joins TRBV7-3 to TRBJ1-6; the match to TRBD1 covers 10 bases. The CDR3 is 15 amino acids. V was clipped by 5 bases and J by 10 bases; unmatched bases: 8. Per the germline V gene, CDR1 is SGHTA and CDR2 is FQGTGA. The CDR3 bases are TGTGCCAGCAGCCAGACCCGGGACAGGGGATCACCCCTCCACTTT. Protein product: CASSQTRDRGSPLHF.

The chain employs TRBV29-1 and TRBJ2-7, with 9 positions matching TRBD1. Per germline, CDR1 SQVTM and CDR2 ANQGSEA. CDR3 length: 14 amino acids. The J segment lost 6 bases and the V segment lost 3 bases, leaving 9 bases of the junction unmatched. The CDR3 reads CSVDRGGQGLEQYF. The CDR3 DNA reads TGCAGCGTTGATAGGGGGGGACAGGGCCTCGAGCAGTACTTC.

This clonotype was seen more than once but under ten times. DNA for the CDR3: TGCAGTGCTCCCCTGACTAGCCGGATCGCAGATACGCAGTATTTT. This sequence encodes CSAPLTSRIADTQYF. The chain has TRBV20-1 and TRBJ2-3; 7 nucleotides match TRBD2. The CDR3 is made up of 15 amino acids. The V and J ends lost 5 bases and 4 bases, in that order; junction bases with no gene match: 12. Germline V gene sequence: CDR1 DFQATT, CDR2 SNEGSKA (reference sequence).

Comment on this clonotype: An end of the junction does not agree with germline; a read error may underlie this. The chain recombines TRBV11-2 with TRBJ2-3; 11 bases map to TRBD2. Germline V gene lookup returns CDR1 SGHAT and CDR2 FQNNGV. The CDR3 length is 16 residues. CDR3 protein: CANSTQTSGGTDTQYF. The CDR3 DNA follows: TGTGCCAACAGCACCCAGACTAGCGGGGGCACAGATACGCAGTATTTT.

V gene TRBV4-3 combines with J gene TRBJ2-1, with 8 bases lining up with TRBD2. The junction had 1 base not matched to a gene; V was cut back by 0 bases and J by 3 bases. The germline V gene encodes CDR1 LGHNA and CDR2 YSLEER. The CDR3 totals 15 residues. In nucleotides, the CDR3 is TGCGCCAGCAGCCAAGATAGCGGGAACTACAATGAGCAGTTCTTC. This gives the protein CASSQDSGNYNEQFF.

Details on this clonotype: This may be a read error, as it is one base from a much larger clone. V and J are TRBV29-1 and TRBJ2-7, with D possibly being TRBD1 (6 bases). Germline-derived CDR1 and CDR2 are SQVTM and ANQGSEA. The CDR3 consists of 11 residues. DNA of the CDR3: TGCAGCGGGGGACAAAACTACGGGCAGTACTTC. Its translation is CSGGQNYGQYF.

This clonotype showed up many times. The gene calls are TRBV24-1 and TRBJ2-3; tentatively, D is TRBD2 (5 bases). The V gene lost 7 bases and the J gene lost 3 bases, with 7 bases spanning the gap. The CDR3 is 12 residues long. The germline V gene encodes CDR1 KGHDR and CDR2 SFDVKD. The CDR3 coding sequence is TGTGCCACCAGATCGGGGACAGATACGCAGTATTTT. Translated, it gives CATRSGTDTQYF.

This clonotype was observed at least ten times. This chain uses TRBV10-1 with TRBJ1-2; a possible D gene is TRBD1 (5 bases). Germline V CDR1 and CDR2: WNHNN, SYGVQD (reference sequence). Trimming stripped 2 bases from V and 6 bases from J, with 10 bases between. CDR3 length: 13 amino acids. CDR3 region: CASSEDRDHGYTF. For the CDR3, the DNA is TGCGCCAGCAGTGAGGACCGGGACCATGGCTACACCTTC.

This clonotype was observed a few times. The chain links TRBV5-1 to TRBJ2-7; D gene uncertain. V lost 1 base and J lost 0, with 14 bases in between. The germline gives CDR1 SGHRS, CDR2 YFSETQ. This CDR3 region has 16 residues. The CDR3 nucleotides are TGCGCCAGCAGCTTGAATACAAGAGGTTACTCCTACGAGCAGTACTTC. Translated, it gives CASSLNTRGYSYEQYF.

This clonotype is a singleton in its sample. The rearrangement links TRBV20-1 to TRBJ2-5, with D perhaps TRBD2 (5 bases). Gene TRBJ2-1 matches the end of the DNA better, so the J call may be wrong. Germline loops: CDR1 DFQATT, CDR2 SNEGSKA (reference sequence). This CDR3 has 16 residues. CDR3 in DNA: TGCAGTGCTAGGCGGACTTACGACGGATCTTACAATGAGCAGTTCTTC. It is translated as CSARRTYDGSYNEQFF.

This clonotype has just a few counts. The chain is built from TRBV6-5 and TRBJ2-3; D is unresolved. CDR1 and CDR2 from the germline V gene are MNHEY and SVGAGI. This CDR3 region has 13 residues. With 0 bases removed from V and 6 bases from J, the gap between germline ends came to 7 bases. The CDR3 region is CASSYSIGDTQYF. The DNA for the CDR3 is TGTGCCAGCAGTTACTCGATTGGGGATACGCAGTATTTT.

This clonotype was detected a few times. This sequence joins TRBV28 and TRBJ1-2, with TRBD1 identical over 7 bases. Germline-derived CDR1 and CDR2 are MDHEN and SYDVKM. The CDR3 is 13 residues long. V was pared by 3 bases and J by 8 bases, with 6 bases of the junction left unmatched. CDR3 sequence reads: CASSFDQGGGYTF. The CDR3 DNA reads TGTGCCAGCAGTTTCGACCAGGGGGGAGGCTACACCTTC.

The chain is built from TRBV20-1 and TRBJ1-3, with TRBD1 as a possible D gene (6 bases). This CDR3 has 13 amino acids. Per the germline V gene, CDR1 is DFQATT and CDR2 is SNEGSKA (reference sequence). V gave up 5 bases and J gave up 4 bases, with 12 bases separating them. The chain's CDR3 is CSAWGTQGNTIYF. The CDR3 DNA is TGCAGTGCTTGGGGGACACAAGGAAACACCATATATTTT.